Following are 21 T cell receptor beta chains from one sample sequenced in a study of blood T cell repertoires in COVID-19. The method was immunoSEQ multiplex PCR; TCRdb's version includes in-frame clones alone and lacks a portion of them. Among about 480,000 clones listed, about 89% were seen once. The specimen was peripheral blood. These receptors were obtained from a woman in her thirties with acute or convalescent COVID-19.

The chain combines TRBV7-3 with TRBJ2-2, with 7 bases matching TRBD1. The germline CDR1 and CDR2 sequences are SGHTA and FQGTGA. Trimming removed 5 bases from V and 0 bases from J; junction bases left unmatched: 6. The CDR3 has 16 amino acids. CDR3 DNA sequence: TGTGCCAGCAGCCGAAACCAGGGGGCGAACACCGGGGAGCTGTTTTTT. Amino acids: CASSRNQGANTGELFF.

This clone was recorded at least ten times. This chain connects TRBV18 to TRBJ1-2; the D gene is possibly TRBD1 (6 bases). Looked up from germline, CDR1 is KGHSH and CDR2 is LQKENI. Trimming took off 5 bases at V and 5 bases at J, with 12 bases between the two ends. The CDR3 is made up of 13 amino acids. CDR3 nucleotide sequence: TGTGCCAGCTCAGGCGACAGGTGGTATGGCTACACCTTC. Translated: CASSGDRWYGYTF.

This chain connects TRBV12-3 or TRBV12-4 to TRBJ2-1; 7 bases match TRBD1. The ends lost 5 bases at V and 5 bases at J; junction bases unmatched: 3. This CDR3 is built from 13 residues. CDR3 in amino acids: CASSHRGNNEQFF. Here the CDR3 DNA reads TGTGCCAGCAGTCACAGGGGAAACAATGAGCAGTTCTTC.

The gene calls are TRBV30 and TRBJ1-2; D is possibly TRBD1 (6 bases). Germline values: CDR1 GTSNPN, CDR2 SVGIG (reference sequence). Trimming pared 3 bases from V and 8 bases from J, leaving 13 bases between. The CDR3 is made up of 12 amino acids. The CDR3 protein is CAWRQGLGGYTF. For the CDR3, the DNA is TGTGCCTGGAGGCAGGGGTTGGGCGGCTACACCTTC. Full variable domain (missing parts from reference TRBV30 and TRBJ1-2): SQTIHQWPATLVQPVGSPLSLECTVEGTSNPNLYWYRQAAGRGLQLLFYSVGIGQISSEVPQNLSASRPQDRQFILSSKKLLLSDSGFYLCAWRQGLGGYTFGSGTRLTVV.

The chain couples TRBV6-5 to TRBJ1-5; D is unclear. CDR3 length: 15 amino acids. The V gene's germline CDR1 is MNHEY and CDR2 SVGAGI. V lost 6 bases to trimming and J lost 2 bases, with 14 bases between them. This CDR3 is CASRAYRDGNQPQHF. The CDR3 region has the DNA TGTGCCAGCAGGGCTTACCGGGATGGCAATCAGCCCCAGCATTTT.

V usage is TRBV4-2 and J usage is TRBJ2-7; 12 bases line up with TRBD2. Losses at the gene ends were 2 bases for V and 0 bases for J; bases not matched to a gene: 8. CDR1 is LGHNA and CDR2 is YNFKEQ in the germline V gene. There are 18 residues in the CDR3. CDR3 DNA: TGTGCCAGCAGCCAATCTCACGGACTAGCGGGGAGCTCCTACGAGCAGTACTTC. This codes for CASSQSHGLAGSSYEQYF.

The chain is built from TRBV5-8 and TRBJ1-6; D is uncertain. V lost 5 bases and J lost 2, with 11 bases in between. Germline CDR1 SGHTS, CDR2 YDEGEE. CDR3 length equals 15 residues. The CDR3: CASRVGRTYNSPLHF. CDR3 sequence (DNA): TGTGCCAGCAGGGTTGGGCGTACCTATAATTCACCCCTCCACTTT.

The chain couples TRBV30 to TRBJ2-7; 7 nucleotides match TRBD1. CDR1 and CDR2 from the germline V gene are GTSNPN and SVGIG (reference sequence). This CDR3 comprises 11 residues. V shed 4 bases and J 7 bases; nucleotides not matched to a gene: 4. CDR3 protein: CAWTGGREQYF. CDR3 bases: TGTGCCTGGACAGGGGGAAGGGAGCAGTACTTC.

The chain uses TRBV13 and TRBJ1-2, with D perhaps TRBD1 (5 bases). Germline values: CDR1 PRHDT, CDR2 FYEKMQ (reference sequence). The CDR3 is made up of 15 amino acids. The ends were cut back, 5 bases at V and 0 bases at J, with 13 bases in the middle. CDR3 residues: CASSKARATNYGYTF. In DNA, the CDR3 is TGTGCCAGCAGCAAAGCCAGGGCAACTAACTATGGCTACACCTTC.

This clone appeared a few times. The chain joins TRBV30 to TRBJ1-1, with D possibly TRBD1 on 5 matching bases. Germline CDR1 is GTSNPN and CDR2 is SVGIG (reference sequence). V was pared by 4 bases and J by 4 bases, with 7 bases between. The CDR3 spans 11 residues. CDR3 nucleotides: TGTGCCTGGAAAGGGGTCACTGAAGCTTTCTTT. Translated: CAWKGVTEAFF.

The CDR3, as DNA: TGTGCCAGCAGCGTAGGAGGGACAGCCGGAAATGAAAAACTGTTTTTT. Protein sequence: CASSVGGTAGNEKLFF. This chain connects TRBV9 to TRBJ1-4, with 7 bases identical to TRBD1. Looked up from germline, CDR1 is SGDLS and CDR2 is YYNGEE. The CDR3 is 16 amino acids. V was clipped by 0 bases and J by 5 bases; unmatched bases: 7.

The V and J genes are TRBV4-1 and TRBJ2-7, with a possible D match to TRBD2 (6 bases). Germline V lookup: CDR1 MGHRA, CDR2 YSYEKL. Between the trimmed V and J ends, which lost 2 bases and 2 bases, there was a span of 13 bases. The CDR3 extends over 15 amino acids. CDR3 coding DNA: TGCGCCAGCAGCCAAACCGGGAGTGCCGCCTACGAGCAGTACTTC. It yields the protein CASSQTGSAAYEQYF.

The rearrangement uses TRBV14 and TRBJ2-5, with 11 bases identical to TRBD1. Germline V CDR1 and CDR2: SGHDN, FVKESK. CDR3 length: 16 residues. V was pared by 4 bases and J by 4 bases, with 8 bases of the junction left unmatched. In DNA form, the CDR3 reads TGTGCCAGCAGCCTACTTCCCGGGACAGGGGGAGAGACCCAGTACTTC. Amino acids: CASSLLPGTGGETQYF.

The chain is built from TRBV2 and TRBJ2-5, with TRBD1 as a possible D gene (5 bases). The CDR3 is made up of 14 amino acids. V gave up 3 bases and J gave up 4 bases, with 12 bases separating them. Germline V gene data show CDR1 as SNHLY and CDR2 as FYNNEI. CDR3 bases: TGTGCCAGCAGTGATTCAGGGCCTGGAGAGACCCAGTACTTC. This sequence encodes CASSDSGPGETQYF.

This clone came up once. The rearrangement joins TRBV27 to TRBJ2-3, with D possibly matching TRBD2 (7 bases). Per the germline V gene, CDR1 is MNHEY and CDR2 is SMNVEV (reference sequence). CDR3 size: 19 residues. Trimming shortened V by 7 bases and J by 1 base, and 27 bases separated the two germline ends. The CDR3 DNA reads TGTGCCAGCATGGTTGAGTTAGAGGGGGGGCGGCGTCGCACAGATACGCAGTATTTT. As protein: CASMVELEGGRRRTDTQYF.

A remark on this clone: Additional DNA sequences in this sample encode the identical CDR3. The DNA for the CDR3 is TGTGCCTGGAGTCGGGACAATGAGCAGTTCTTC. It encodes CAWSRDNEQFF. The V gene is TRBV30, the J gene TRBJ2-1; D remains unclear. This CDR3 has 11 amino acids. The ends were cut back, 2 bases at V and 5 bases at J, with 4 bases in the middle. CDR1 is GTSNPN and CDR2 is SVGIG in the germline V gene (reference sequence).

This clone was seen only once. The chain links TRBV4-2 to TRBJ1-1, with 8 bases identical to TRBD1. The germline V gene encodes CDR1 LGHNA and CDR2 YNFKEQ. V lost 1 base to trimming and J lost 4 bases; unmatched junction nucleotides: 5. This CDR3 has 15 residues. The CDR3 nucleotides are TGTGCCAGCAGCCAAGTTTACAGGGGGTCCACTGAAGCTTTCTTT. It codes for CASSQVYRGSTEAFF.

V gene TRBV28 combines with J gene TRBJ1-2, with unresolved D. CDR3 size: 15 residues. The V and J ends lost 3 bases and 2 bases respectively, with 13 bases between them. Germline loops: CDR1 MDHEN, CDR2 SYDVKM. The CDR3 region has the DNA TGTGCCAGCAGTTTCAAGACGGTCGGGAACTATGGCTACACCTTC. Translated: CASSFKTVGNYGYTF.

V gene TRBV9 combines with J gene TRBJ1-2, with D perhaps TRBD1 (6 bases). Germline CDR1 and CDR2: SGDLS and YYNGEE. The V end was cut by 4 bases, the J end by 6 bases, with 16 bases between. The CDR3 is 14 amino acids. The CDR3 DNA is TGTGCCAGCAGCAACATGGGACAAATTGATGGCTACACCTTC. It encodes CASSNMGQIDGYTF.

The chain combines TRBV27 with TRBJ2-7; 7 nucleotides match TRBD1. Germline V gene sequence: CDR1 MNHEY, CDR2 SMNVEV (reference sequence). The CDR3 totals 16 residues. The trim removed 6 bases at V and 0 bases at J, leaving 11 bases unmatched. The CDR3 here is CASSPQGQEPSYEQYF. The CDR3 DNA reads as TGTGCCAGCAGCCCCCAAGGACAGGAGCCCTCCTACGAGCAGTACTTC.

This chain links TRBV7-9 with TRBJ1-2; D gene ambiguous. The ends were cut back, 5 bases at V and 7 bases at J, with 14 bases in the middle. The CDR3 has 13 amino acids. Germline V gene data show CDR1 as SEHNR and CDR2 as FQNEAQ (reference sequence). Written as DNA, the CDR3 is TGTGCCAGCAGCGCCCAGGTCGGGGTTGGCTACACCTTC. Translated, it gives CASSAQVGVGYTF.